This T cell receptor (beta chain) was profiled in a study of blood T cell repertoires in COVID-19. Looking at the study overall: Researchers got acute and convalescent COVID-19 samples from the United States, Italy and Spain. Nucleic acid was either cDNA or gDNA, and it came from T cells, B-cell-depleted T cells, or PBMCs.

As processed by the authors: Reference gene primer amplification yielded estimated nucleated cell counts. The method was immunoSEQ multiplex PCR; TCRdb's version includes in-frame clones alone and lacks a portion of them. From that table come the V and J calls and clone size; the DNA was used to work out D and trimming. The repertoire includes 200,000 to 300,000 clones, approximately 86% of them detected once, and under 2% sits in the top ten. Trimming took 0 bases from V and 6 from J, leaving 15 bases between them. Per germline, CDR1 MGHRA and CDR2 YSYEKL. The CDR3 totals 15 residues. V is TRBV4-1 and J is TRBJ2-7; tentative D call: TRBD2 (5 bases). Sequencing input: peripheral blood. The clonotype was recovered from a man between 25 and 39 years old with active or convalescent COVID-19. The CDR3 sequence is CASSQDRSGFVEQYF. The CDR3 bases are TGCGCCAGCAGCCAAGATCGGTCGGGGTTTGTCGAGCAGTACTTC.